This passage covers 31 T cell receptor beta chains from one sample sequenced in a study of T cell responses to AZD1222 COVID-19 vaccine. Here immunoSEQ multiplex PCR was the method, and the copy in TCRdb shows in-frame clones only, minus some. This sample has about 84,000 clones; 87% occur once, and the top ten carry more than 1.3%. Specimen: peripheral blood, collected on day 0 of AZD1222 vaccination. These receptors were collected from an adult in good health.

The chain has TRBV7-3 and TRBJ1-1; D is perhaps TRBD1 (5 bases). The V gene lost 1 base and the J gene lost 5 bases, with 23 bases spanning the gap. CDR1 and CDR2 from the germline V gene are SGHTA and FQGTGA. There are 18 residues in the CDR3. The CDR3 DNA reads as TGTGCCAGCAGCTTAATGGTAACAGGTGATTCAAGGGGAACTGAAGCTTTCTTT. Translation: CASSLMVTGDSRGTEAFF.

This chain links TRBV19 with TRBJ1-1; 7 bases fit TRBD1. Unmatched junction bases numbered 7, after V lost 6 bases and J lost 0 bases. The CDR3 loop spans 15 amino acids. Germline V lookup: CDR1 LNHDA, CDR2 SQIVND (reference sequence). CDR3 nucleotides: TGTGCCAGTAGGCCTAGACAGGGAGTGAACACTGAAGCTTTCTTT. This encodes CASRPRQGVNTEAFF.

The gene calls are TRBV4-1 and TRBJ1-5, with D hard to call. The ends were cut back, 2 bases at V and 3 bases at J, with 26 bases in the middle. Germline CDR1 MGHRA, CDR2 YSYEKL. CDR3 length: 20 residues. The CDR3 region has the DNA TGCGCCAGCAGCCAACCGACATCACATTTCGTTAGCGACTTCAATCAGCCCCAGCATTTT. Translated: CASSQPTSHFVSDFNQPQHF.

This clone was recorded once. The rearrangement joins TRBV9 to TRBJ1-2; D unresolved. CDR1 SGDLS and CDR2 YYNGEE come from the germline V gene. This CDR3 comprises 13 residues. Trimming removed 7 bases at V and 3 bases at J, with 13 bases between. CDR3 region: CASSGWQDYGYTF. The CDR3 bases are TGTGCCAGCTCCGGCTGGCAGGACTATGGCTACACCTTC.

The chain combines TRBV5-1 with TRBJ2-3; D may be TRBD1 or TRBD2 (5 bases each). This CDR3 region has 13 residues. V was cut by 5 bases and J by 0 bases, with 7 bases left in between. Germline CDR1 SGHRS, CDR2 YFSETQ. Here the CDR3 reads CASRGVSTDTQYF. CDR3 sequence (DNA): TGCGCCAGCAGGGGGGTGAGCACAGATACGCAGTATTTT.

The chain joins TRBV9 to TRBJ1-2; no definite D call. Deletions cut 0 bases from V and 1 base from J, with 7 bases between. The CDR3 extends over 14 amino acids. Germline V CDR1 and CDR2: SGDLS, YYNGEE. As DNA, the CDR3 is TGTGCCAGCAGCGTAGGAACCCGTAACTATGGCTACACCTTC. This gives the protein CASSVGTRNYGYTF.

This clone was counted once. The chain links TRBV5-1 to TRBJ2-1, with D hard to call. V was pared by 2 bases and J by 8 bases, with 5 bases between. Germline V gene lookup returns CDR1 SGHRS and CDR2 YFSETQ. The CDR3 loop spans 11 amino acids. The CDR3 loop reads CASSFGDEQFF. The DNA of the CDR3 is TGCGCCAGCAGCTTTGGAGATGAGCAGTTCTTC.

The V gene is TRBV3-1 (or the pseudogene TRBV3-2), the J gene TRBJ2-6; D uncertain. The germline V gene encodes CDR1 LGHDT and CDR2 YNNKEL (reference sequence). Trimming stripped 4 bases from V and 1 base from J, with 8 bases between. The CDR3 is 15 amino acids. The DNA of the CDR3 is TGTGCCAGCAGCCTTAAGGGTTCTGGGGCCAACGTCCTGACTTTC. Its protein is CASSLKGSGANVLTF.

The V and J genes are TRBV10-3 and TRBJ2-3; D remains ambiguous. CDR3 size: 13 residues. Germline CDR1 is ENHRY and CDR2 is SYGVKD. V was trimmed by 6 bases and J by 4 bases, leaving 11 bases between them. The CDR3, as DNA: TGTGCCATCAGCAAAGACCTTCCAGATACGCAGTATTTT. The encoded protein is CAISKDLPDTQYF.

The genes are TRBV3-1 (or the pseudogene TRBV3-2) and TRBJ1-2; D is perhaps TRBD1 (6 bases). This CDR3 has 14 residues. The germline V gene encodes CDR1 LGHDT and CDR2 YNNKEL (reference sequence). V was pared by 4 bases and J by 7 bases, with 16 bases between. In DNA form, the CDR3 reads TGTGCCAGCAGCCTCGGACAGCTATCCTCTGGCTACACCTTC. The encoded protein is CASSLGQLSSGYTF.

The rearrangement joins TRBV7-9 to TRBJ2-2, with a weak D call TRBD1 (6 bases). The CDR3 is made up of 17 amino acids. The V gene's germline CDR1 is SEHNR and CDR2 FQNEAQ (reference sequence). V was shortened by 6 bases and J by 3 bases, with 20 bases between the two germline ends. The CDR3 region has the DNA TGTGCCAGCAGTTACCCCGTATCAGGGGATGACACCGGGGAGCTGTTTTTT. Translating gives CASSYPVSGDDTGELFF.

The chain employs TRBV19 and TRBJ1-2; D not certain. The CDR3 consists of 14 residues. Per germline, CDR1 LNHDA and CDR2 SQIVND (reference sequence). V was trimmed by 4 bases and J by 3 bases, leaving 12 bases between them. The CDR3 protein is CASSTPVLDYGYTF. In DNA, the CDR3 is TGTGCCAGTAGTACCCCGGTGCTCGACTATGGCTACACCTTC.

The chain joins TRBV7-9 to TRBJ1-4; 7 bases fit TRBD1. V was clipped by 5 bases and J by 8 bases; unmatched bases: 8. CDR3 length: 14 amino acids. CDR1 SEHNR and CDR2 FQNEAQ come from the germline V gene (reference sequence). The CDR3, as DNA: TGTGCCAGCAGCCCGGGACAGTCACGCGAAAAACTGTTTTTT. This translates into CASSPGQSREKLFF.

V is TRBV30 and J is TRBJ2-7, with 11 bases matching TRBD1. With 4 bases clipped from V and 8 bases from J, the junction kept 4 bases outside the gene matches. This CDR3 region has 12 residues. Germline V gives CDR1 GTSNPN, CDR2 SVGIG (reference sequence). CDR3 bases: TGTGCCTGGATGGGACAGGGGGTCAAGCAGTACTTC. This gives the protein CAWMGQGVKQYF.

The chain carries TRBV19 and TRBJ1-5; D is perhaps TRBD1 (6 bases). Trimming cost V 5 bases and J 1 base, with 12 bases left between them. The V gene's germline CDR1 is LNHDA and CDR2 SQIVND (reference sequence). The CDR3 runs to 15 residues. CDR3 nucleotide sequence: TGTGCCAGTAGTCGAGGGGGGCAAAGCAATCAGCCCCAGCATTTT. Protein: CASSRGGQSNQPQHF.

The V and J genes are TRBV10-3 and TRBJ1-4; 10 nucleotides agree with TRBD1. The V gene end was trimmed by 6 bases and the J gene end by 5 bases; junction bases not matched to a gene: 6. There are 15 residues in the CDR3. Germline V gene sequence: CDR1 ENHRY, CDR2 SYGVKD. The DNA of the CDR3 is TGTGCCATCAGCTCGGGACAGGGGATCAATGAAAAACTGTTTTTT. Translation gives CAISSGQGINEKLFF.

The CDR3 loop reads CASSLVRDGNTGELFF. DNA for the CDR3: TGCGCCAGCAGCTTGGTCCGGGACGGGAACACCGGGGAGCTGTTTTTT. The V gene is TRBV5-1, the J gene TRBJ2-2; D assignment may be TRBD1 or TRBD2 (5 bases each). The V end lost 0 bases, the J end lost 1 base, and 10 bases lay between the germline ends. Germline V gives CDR1 SGHRS, CDR2 YFSETQ. This CDR3 region has 16 residues.

The chain is built from TRBV6-5 and TRBJ1-4, with 12 bases identical to TRBD1. Germline CDR1 reads MNHEY; CDR2 reads SVGAGI. The CDR3 consists of 14 residues. Unmatched junction bases numbered 4, after V lost 7 bases and J lost 7 bases. In nucleotides, the CDR3 is TGTGCCAGCAAACGGGACAGGGGGCGTGAAAAACTGTTTTTT. It is translated as CASKRDRGREKLFF.

V is TRBV5-1 and J is TRBJ1-1, with D maybe TRBD1 (6 bases). The CDR3 runs to 14 residues. V shed 0 bases and J shed 4 bases, with 10 bases lying between them. Germline lookup yields CDR1 SGHRS and CDR2 YFSETQ. The CDR3 region is CASSLAGVGTEAFF. The CDR3 DNA sequence: TGCGCCAGCAGCTTGGCAGGGGTTGGCACTGAAGCTTTCTTT.

The chain is built from TRBV28 and TRBJ1-1, with D tentatively TRBD1 (6 bases). Germline V gene lookup returns CDR1 MDHEN and CDR2 SYDVKM. CDR3 size: 15 residues. The V gene lost 5 bases and the J gene lost 9 bases, with 22 bases spanning the gap. For the CDR3, the DNA is TGTGCCAGCAGTACCGCGACAGGTTGGGGGGACCAAGCTTTCTTT. Translation gives CASSTATGWGDQAFF.

The sample holds one count of this clone. This sequence joins TRBV18 and TRBJ1-4; the D is unclear. Trimming shortened V by 5 bases and J by 0 bases, and 1 base separated the two germline ends. Germline CDR1 and CDR2: KGHSH and LQKENI. This CDR3 contains 12 residues. Written as DNA, the CDR3 is TGTGCCAGCTCAACAACTAATGAAAAACTGTTTTTT. Translating it yields CASSTTNEKLFF.

The rearrangement uses TRBV24-1 and TRBJ1-2, with D tentatively TRBD1 (5 bases). Deletions cut 1 base from V and 4 bases from J, with 24 bases between. This CDR3 contains 19 residues. Germline V gives CDR1 KGHDR, CDR2 SFDVKD. CDR3 region: CATSDFPPFRWGIPYGYTF. The CDR3 nucleotides are TGTGCCACCAGTGATTTCCCCCCGTTTAGATGGGGGATTCCCTATGGCTACACCTTC.

This clone was seen just once. V gene TRBV6-5 combines with J gene TRBJ1-5; 7 positions match TRBD1. V was clipped by 4 bases and J by 4 bases; unmatched bases: 4. From germline, CDR1 is MNHEY and CDR2 SVGAGI. CDR3 length equals 14 residues. CDR3 DNA sequence: TGTGCCAGCAGTTCGGACAGGATAAATCAGCCCCAGCATTTT. Translating gives CASSSDRINQPQHF.

The J gene is TRBJ1-1, the V gene TRBV18; 9 bases are a match to TRBD1. Trimming removed 5 bases from V and 0 bases from J; junction bases left unmatched: 4. The CDR3 has 15 residues. CDR1 is KGHSH, CDR2 LQKENI, per germline. CDR3 sequence: CASSMGQGLNTEAFF. The CDR3 DNA follows: TGTGCCAGCTCAATGGGACAGGGACTGAACACTGAAGCTTTCTTT.

The chain links TRBV7-2 to TRBJ2-4; D remains ambiguous. In germline, CDR1 is SGHTA, CDR2 FQGNSA. Trimming stripped 1 base from V and 0 bases from J, with 10 bases between. The CDR3 is 16 amino acids. The CDR3 nucleotides read TGTGCCAGCAGCTTAGAAGCAGGTCTAGCCAAAAACATTCAGTACTTC. Translated, it gives CASSLEAGLAKNIQYF.

This clone has a single count. This chain uses TRBV6-2 or TRBV6-3 with TRBJ2-7; 15 bases map to TRBD2. CDR3 length equals 19 residues. J lost 6 bases, V lost 1 base, and 13 bases had no gene match. Germline V gene lookup returns CDR1 MNHEY and CDR2 SVGEGT. CDR3 DNA: TGTGCCAGCAGTTACTACGGACTAGCGGGAGGGGGCCGACTAATCGAGCAGTACTTC. Translating it yields CASSYYGLAGGGRLIEQYF.

This chain uses TRBV6-2 or TRBV6-3 with TRBJ1-5; no definite D call. There are 15 residues in the CDR3. Germline CDR1 and CDR2: MNHEY and SVGEGT. V gave up 1 base and J gave up 5 bases, with 12 bases separating them. Here the CDR3 DNA reads TGTGCCAGCAGTTACTTTGGGAGGCTGGATCAGCCCCAGCATTTT. This sequence encodes CASSYFGRLDQPQHF.

This clone was seen just once. In DNA, the CDR3 is TGTGCCAGTAAGGAGAATCCTGTGAACACCGGGGAGCTGTTTTTT. Protein product: CASKENPVNTGELFF. V is TRBV19 and J is TRBJ2-2; D not resolved. In germline, CDR1 is LNHDA, CDR2 SQIVND (reference sequence). The CDR3 runs 15 residues. V gave up 7 bases and J gave up 1 base, with 13 bases separating them.

The chain has TRBV9 and TRBJ1-1; 7 bases match TRBD1. V gave up 4 bases and J gave up 8 bases; unmatched junction bases: 8. Germline V gene sequence: CDR1 SGDLS, CDR2 YYNGEE. This CDR3 comprises 13 residues. The CDR3 sequence: CASSPRSGQEAFF. CDR3 nucleotide sequence: TGTGCCAGCAGCCCCCGATCGGGACAGGAAGCTTTCTTT.

This clone was observed once. Other DNA sequences in this specimen translate into the identical CDR3. This chain joins TRBV19 and TRBJ2-1; D tentatively reads TRBD1 or TRBD2 (5 bases each). This CDR3 spans 15 amino acids. Germline lookup yields CDR1 LNHDA and CDR2 SQIVND (reference sequence). Trimming took off 1 base at V and 2 bases at J, with 9 bases between the two ends. The DNA for the CDR3 is TGTGCCAGTAGTATAGGTGGGGGTACCTACAATGAGCAGTTCTTC. It specifies CASSIGGGTYNEQFF.

The V call is TRBV5-1, the J call TRBJ1-1; 12 bases agree with TRBD1. This CDR3 is built from 14 residues. The germline V gene has CDR1 SGHRS and CDR2 YFSETQ. J gave up 10 bases and V 0 bases, and 4 bases lay outside the gene matches. CDR3 nucleotides: TGCGCCAGCAGCTTGGCCGGGACAGGGGGCTCAGCTTTCTTT. Its translation is CASSLAGTGGSAFF.